The clone carrying this T cell receptor (beta chain) was seen ten or more times. Its antigen is not identified. The data are from a study of blood T cells in healthy people across ages. Findings of the study overall: Age brought a roughly linear fall in TCR beta diversity measured per million T cells. The lack of PBMC sorting stopped any conclusive naive versus antigen-experienced comparison. Long-lived donors carried more naive CD4+ cells and greater diversity than aged donors.

Alongside a J-beta primer mix, a sample-barcoded 5' primer served in a second PCR lasting about 7 to 11 cycles. TCRdb re-called the 5' RACE reads with MiXCR, one entry per CDR3 protein. In the table there are roughly 900,000 distinct CDR3 sequences, more than 25% of which are singletons. Donors gave roughly 10 milliliters of peripheral blood apiece. Looked up from germline, CDR1 is MDHEN and CDR2 is SYDVKM. The CDR3 length is 14 residues. V lost 6 bases and J lost 5; bases outside the gene matches: 10. Sequencing was carried out using blood. The rearrangement uses TRBV28 and TRBJ2-7; 7 bases agree with TRBD1. This sequence originates from a woman aged 80 or over in good health. CDR3 nucleotides: TGTGCCAGCAGGACCGACAGGGTAAGGAACGAGCAGTACTTC. Amino acids: CASRTDRVRNEQYF.